This is a list of T cell receptor beta chains from one sample in a study of Ad26.COV2.S vaccination and SARS-CoV-2 variants. TCRdb's table, derived via immunoSEQ multiplex PCR, lists solely in-frame clones and lacks some. There are more than 300,000 clones in the sample; roughly 84% occur only once, and around 1.9% lies in the top ten. The sample in question was peripheral blood, obtained in a trial of Ad26.COV2.S vaccine versus placebo. The receptors originated from a person aged 18-65 years who received the Ad26.COV2.S COVID-19 vaccine or a placebo. Both conserved end residues are part of each CDR3. A D gene is named only where the DNA matches it firmly. Expanded clones get a size class; other rows say once, few or many, or leave the size out.

J gene,clone size,D gene,V gene,CDR3 DNA,CDR3 protein
TRBJ2-3,.,TRBD2,TRBV5-1,TGCGCCAGCAGCTTGCCCCCTTCCGCCGGGGCGGGGGGCCGCACAGATACGCAGTATTTT,CASSLPPSAGAGGRTDTQYF
TRBJ1-2,.,.,TRBV10-3,TGTGCCATCAGTGAAGTCGGGAACTATGGCTACACCTTC,CAISEVGNYGYTF
TRBJ1-5,.,.,TRBV7-2,TGTGCCAGCAGCATCCGGGACAATAATCAGCCCCAGCATTTT,CASSIRDNNQPQHF
TRBJ1-6,.,.,TRBV10-1,TGCGCCAGCAGTGATGGGTTTGCACCCCTCCACTTT,CASSDGFAPLHF
TRBJ1-2,.,.,TRBV7-8,TGTGCCAGCAGCTTAGCAGGGCGCACGGGCAGCTATGGCTACACCTTC,CASSLAGRTGSYGYTF
TRBJ2-3,once,TRBD2,TRBV9,TGTGCCAGCAGCGTAGACGCCGGGGGGGCAGATACGCAGTATTTT,CASSVDAGGADTQYF
TRBJ1-2,.,.,TRBV7-9,TGTGCCAGCAGCTTCTACCCAGGGGTAGGAGGCTACACCTTC,CASSFYPGVGGYTF
TRBJ2-2,.,TRBD2,TRBV7-2,TGTGCCAGCAGCTTCGACGGCGGGGGGGCGAGTCGGACCGGGGAGCTGTTTTTT,CASSFDGGGASRTGELFF
TRBJ2-1,.,.,TRBV12-3/TRBV12-4,TGTGCCAGCAGTTTATCGGTCAATGAGCAGTTCTTC,CASSLSVNEQFF
TRBJ1-6,once,.,TRBV6-1,TGTGCCAGCAGTGACAGGGGACGATCACCCCTCCACTTT,CASSDRGRSPLHF
TRBJ1-2,.,.,TRBV18,TGTGCCAGCTCACCACCATGGGAATTTTCTTCAAACTATGGCTACACCTTC,CASSPPWEFSSNYGYTF
TRBJ2-3,.,TRBD1,TRBV2,TGTGCCAGCAGTCGACAGGGGGCGCGTGGATGGGATACGCAGTATTTT,CASSRQGARGWDTQYF
TRBJ2-3,.,TRBD2,TRBV27,TGTGCCAGCAGTTTAGCGGGGGGGATACTCACAGATACGCAGTATTTT,CASSLAGGILTDTQYF
TRBJ1-2,.,.,TRBV29-1,TGCAGCGTGCGGACAGCCTCAACGTTCTATGGCTACACCTTC,CSVRTASTFYGYTF
TRBJ2-1,.,.,TRBV3-1/TRBV3-2,TGTGCCAGCAGCCTACTAGGAAACAATGAGCAGTTCTTC,CASSLLGNNEQFF
TRBJ1-2,.,TRBD1,TRBV7-2,TGTGCCAGCAGCCTTGGGACAGCGGCGGTTGGCTACACCTTC,CASSLGTAAVGYTF